This T cell receptor beta chain was found in a study of Graves' ophthalmopathy and Graves' hyperthyroidism. Hyperthyroidism was considered stable when no ophthalmopathy appeared within 18 months of follow-up. It was from around 10 ml of fresh peripheral blood that the PBMCs came. The CDR3 spans 17 residues. The germline V gene has CDR1 MDHEN and CDR2 SYDVKM. J was trimmed by 2 bases and V by 5 bases; bases with no gene match: 13. There are a few counts of this clonotype. Its antigen remains unidentified. Study-wide results and caveats: In separating ophthalmopathy from stable hyperthyroidism, a 13-signature model achieved around 85% sensitivity and 70% to 83% specificity. Most clonotypes expanded in thyroid above 0.001 frequency were present in blood too.

Amplifying from RNA transcripts, the study obtained TCR beta CDR3 regions. First-round RT-PCR with HTBI primers preceded a second-round multiplex PCR. One entry per CDR3 protein, called by TCRdb with MiXCR from the multiplex PCR reads. The sample lists roughly 400,000 distinct CDR3 sequences; roughly a sixth were seen once. This clonotype was obtained from an adult woman with stable Graves' hyperthyroidism. Sequenced input: peripheral blood. The chain combines TRBV28 with TRBJ2-7; 9 nucleotides match TRBD2. The CDR3 protein is CASSELATSGPTYEQYF. DNA for the CDR3: TGTGCCAGCAGTGAGTTAGCGACTAGCGGTCCCACCTACGAGCAGTACTTC.